This TCR beta chain was sequenced in a study of monozygotic twins with inflammatory bowel disease. Concerning this clonotype itself: Its antigen is unidentified.

Template switching introduced UMIs that contain a 6-nucleotide sample barcode. Both the TCRalpha cDNA and the TCRbeta cDNA were taken through two nested PCRs, lasting about 15 and 9 cycles. Each CDR3 protein gets one entry in TCRdb, which reprocessed the 5' RACE reads and gives no DNA. This sample carries approximately 330,000 distinct CDR3 sequences, with roughly 2% going to the ten biggest clones. This CDR3 region has 13 residues. Germline CDR1 and CDR2: MGHDK and SYGVNS. General study results and limits: No difference was seen in repertoire similarity between concordant and discordant twins, possibly from limited power. Distinction of different T cell subtypes was not possible.

J is TRBJ1-1 and V is TRBV25-1; TCRdb's assignment of TRBD1 cannot be checked, as there is no DNA. Source material: blood. The receptor was isolated from a human donor with ulcerative colitis or Crohn's disease, or a healthy co-twin of an affected twin (not recorded which). The CDR3 here is CASSEYLAGRTFF.